Below, 25 T cell receptor beta chains from the same sample are listed, as sequenced in a study of blood T cell repertoires in COVID-19 (dated by TCRdb to about 2020). The library was prepared using the immunoSEQ multiplex PCR assay. TCRdb's version of the immuneACCESS table is confined to in-frame rearrangements and falls short of the full clone set. An unresolved V gene accounts for under half of the shortfall where checked; the remainder is of unknown origin. This sample lists about 180,000 clones; 70% to 85% were detected once. The leading ten clones occupy 12% to 15% of the sample. The sample was PBMCs or T cells enriched from blood (not recorded which). The receptors derive from a man aged 50 to 59 who had recovered from COVID-19.

The V call is TRBV19, the J call TRBJ1-4; D is uncertain. The CDR3 sequence is 15 residues long. Looked up from germline, CDR1 is LNHDA and CDR2 is SQIVND (reference sequence). V was cut by 6 bases and J by 3 bases, with 14 bases left in between. CDR3 nucleotide sequence: TGTGCCAGTAGAAGGTTGCGGCGGTCTAATGAAAAACTGTTTTTT. This translates into CASRRLRRSNEKLFF.

The rearrangement uses TRBV5-1 and TRBJ2-7, with a tentative D call TRBD2 (5 bases). Germline CDR1 reads SGHRS; CDR2 reads YFSETQ. This CDR3 comprises 15 residues. Trimming shortened V by 4 bases and J by 5 bases, and 19 bases separated the two germline ends. Written as DNA, the CDR3 is TGCGCCAGCAGCCCTCCGCGGGCCGGGGTCCACGAGCAGTACTTC. It specifies CASSPPRAGVHEQYF.

V and J are TRBV19 and TRBJ2-7; a possible D gene is TRBD1 (5 bases). Germline V gene data show CDR1 as LNHDA and CDR2 as SQIVND (reference sequence). The CDR3 loop spans 13 amino acids. V was shortened by 4 bases and J by 5 bases, with 12 bases between the two germline ends. CDR3 bases: TGTGCCAGTAGTACCAGGGAAGGGGACGAGCAGTACTTC. This encodes CASSTREGDEQYF.

J is TRBJ1-6 and V is TRBV5-4, with TRBD1 matching over 7 bases. Per germline, CDR1 SGHNT and CDR2 YYREEE (reference sequence). Trimming removed 3 bases from V and 4 bases from J; junction bases left unmatched: 4. This CDR3 has 15 amino acids. The CDR3 is CASSYRQGYNSPLHF. The CDR3 nucleotides are TGTGCCAGCAGCTATAGACAGGGATATAATTCACCCCTCCACTTT.

J is TRBJ1-1 and V is TRBV29-1; D not resolved. The V gene lost 4 bases and the J gene lost 2 bases, with 11 bases spanning the gap. In germline, CDR1 is SQVTM, CDR2 ANQGSEA. The CDR3 has 13 amino acids. The chain's CDR3 is CSVASRGNTEAFF. The CDR3 region has the DNA TGCAGCGTTGCAAGTCGGGGAAACACTGAAGCTTTCTTT.

This sequence joins TRBV7-9 and TRBJ2-3, with 7 bases matching TRBD2. The V segment lost 5 bases and the J segment 1 base; nucleotides outside the gene matches: 6. The germline CDR1 and CDR2 sequences are SEHNR and FQNEAQ (reference sequence). The CDR3 runs 15 residues. The CDR3 nucleotides read TGTGCCAGCAGCGGACAAAGCGGGGGCACAGATACGCAGTATTTT. Protein product: CASSGQSGGTDTQYF.

J is TRBJ2-7 and V is TRBV12-3 or TRBV12-4, with 7 bases lining up with TRBD1. Germline trimming cut 7 bases from V and 1 base from J; bases unmatched to any gene: 4. The CDR3 has 13 amino acids. Here the CDR3 reads CASTPTGSYEQYF. The CDR3 nucleotides read TGTGCCAGCACCCCGACAGGGTCCTACGAGCAGTACTTC.

The J gene is TRBJ2-2, the V gene TRBV5-6, with D unclear. Germline CDR1 SGHDT, CDR2 YYEEEE. The CDR3 contains 15 residues. V was clipped by 2 bases and J by 2 bases, with 10 bases between them. In DNA, the CDR3 is TGTGCCAGCAGCTTTTTACAGATCAACACCGGGGAGCTGTTTTTT. It translates to CASSFLQINTGELFF.

The chain carries TRBV2 and TRBJ2-4, with 11 bases fitting TRBD2. With 5 bases clipped from V and 2 bases from J, the junction kept 14 bases outside the gene matches. This CDR3 spans 19 amino acids. Germline V gene lookup returns CDR1 SNHLY and CDR2 FYNNEI. The CDR3 region is CASSLGNSGGAGSKNIQYF. The CDR3 DNA sequence: TGTGCCAGCAGTCTCGGTAATAGCGGGGGGGCCGGGTCCAAAAACATTCAGTACTTC.

This clone showed up just once. The rearrangement links TRBV10-3 to TRBJ1-1; 10 positions agree with TRBD1. Losses at the gene ends were 6 bases for V and 1 base for J; bases not matched to a gene: 5. The CDR3 contains 15 residues. Germline CDR1 and CDR2: ENHRY and SYGVKD. The CDR3 protein is CAISDRGRENTEAFF. CDR3 nucleotide sequence: TGTGCCATCAGCGACAGGGGGCGCGAGAACACTGAAGCTTTCTTT.

V and J are TRBV19 and TRBJ2-5; 7 nucleotides line up with TRBD1. V gave up 4 bases and J gave up 4 bases; unmatched junction bases: 9. The CDR3 loop spans 15 amino acids. Germline V gene data show CDR1 as LNHDA and CDR2 as SQIVND (reference sequence). Here the CDR3 DNA reads TGTGCCAGTAGTACGGGAAGACAGGGCTTAGAGACCCAGTACTTC. It translates to CASSTGRQGLETQYF.

The gene calls are TRBV11-2 and TRBJ2-6, with D maybe TRBD1 (5 bases). Trimming cost V 5 bases and J 1 base, with 12 bases left between them. Germline values: CDR1 SGHAT, CDR2 FQNNGV. The CDR3 totals 16 residues. CDR3 protein: CASSQYAGSGANVLTF. CDR3 in DNA: TGTGCCAGCAGCCAATATGCAGGGTCTGGGGCCAACGTCCTGACTTTC.

The chain carries TRBV30 and TRBJ1-2, with D perhaps TRBD1 (6 bases). V lost 0 bases and J lost 4, with 9 bases in between. Germline CDR1 and CDR2: GTSNPN and SVGIG (reference sequence). The CDR3 loop spans 13 amino acids. CDR3 nucleotides: TGTGCCTGGAGTGTAGTAGGGGGCTATGGCTACACCTTC. It encodes CAWSVVGGYGYTF.

The chain recombines TRBV12-3 or TRBV12-4 with TRBJ2-7; 9 bases line up with TRBD2. The J segment lost 13 bases and the V segment lost 4 bases, leaving 8 bases of the junction unmatched. The length of the CDR3 is 12 residues. This chain's CDR3 is CASSSGLAVQYF. The DNA for the CDR3 is TGTGCCAGCAGTTCGGGACTAGCTGTGCAATACTTC.

This chain links TRBV9 with TRBJ2-2, with TRBD2 matching 7 bases. With V trimmed by 5 bases and J by 5 bases, 6 bases remained unmatched. Per the germline V gene, CDR1 is SGDLS and CDR2 is YYNGEE. The CDR3 loop spans 14 amino acids. The CDR3 here is CASRAEGGTGELFF. The DNA of the CDR3 is TGTGCCAGCAGGGCGGAGGGAGGGACCGGGGAGCTGTTTTTT.

The CDR3 spells CASSAQPGQSNTEAFF. Here the CDR3 DNA reads TGCGCCAGCAGTGCGCAGCCGGGACAAAGTAACACTGAAGCTTTCTTT. The chain has TRBV10-1 and TRBJ1-1; D possibly corresponds to TRBD1 (6 bases). CDR3 length: 16 amino acids. Germline CDR1 is WNHNN and CDR2 is SYGVQD (reference sequence). The V end was cut by 4 bases, the J end by 2 bases, with 17 bases between.

The genes are TRBV30 and TRBJ2-5; 7 bases map to TRBD1. This CDR3 is 18 amino acids long. V lost 2 bases and J lost 3; bases outside the gene matches: 18. Germline CDR1 reads GTSNPN; CDR2 reads SVGIG (reference sequence). CDR3 sequence reads: CAWSMRQGIEIVKETQYF. CDR3 nucleotides: TGTGCCTGGAGTATGAGACAGGGAATTGAGATCGTGAAAGAGACCCAGTACTTC. Supplemented by reference TRBV30 and TRBJ2-5, the full variable domain reads SQTIHQWPATLVQPVGSPLSLECTVEGTSNPNLYWYRQAAGRGLQLLFYSVGIGQISSEVPQNLSASRPQDRQFILSSKKLLLSDSGFYLCAWSMRQGIEIVKETQYFGPGTRLLVL.

This chain uses TRBV6-5 with TRBJ1-4; D gene ambiguous. Germline CDR1 and CDR2: MNHEY and SVGAGI. Deletions cut 7 bases from V and 8 bases from J, with 5 bases between. This CDR3 region has 10 residues. As DNA, the CDR3 is TGTGCCAGCAACAAGGAAAAACTGTTTTTT. This codes for CASNKEKLFF.

This clone was counted a few times. The genes are TRBV27 and TRBJ1-1, with D perhaps TRBD1 (6 bases). Trimming stripped 3 bases from V and 1 base from J, with 18 bases between. Germline-derived CDR1 and CDR2 are MNHEY and SMNVEV (reference sequence). There are 17 residues in the CDR3. CDR3 in DNA: TGTGCCAGCAGTTTGTTAGGGGGGAGGGGTGCGAACACTGAAGCTTTCTTT. Its protein product is CASSLLGGRGANTEAFF.

Concerning this clone: The sample contains more than one DNA sequence encoding this CDR3. The chain combines TRBV9 with TRBJ2-7; TRBD1 agrees at 10 bases. The germline gives CDR1 SGDLS, CDR2 YYNGEE. The CDR3 covers 14 residues. Trimming took 0 bases from V and 4 from J; bases not matched to a gene: 1. In DNA, the CDR3 is TGTGCCAGCAGCGTAGGACAGGGGGCTTACGAGCAGTACTTC. Its translation: CASSVGQGAYEQYF.

This clone appeared once. At the DNA level, this CDR3 is encoded by other sequences in the same sample as well. The chain carries TRBV29-1 and TRBJ1-1; tentative D call: TRBD1 (5 bases). V was pared by 3 bases and J by 4 bases, with 12 bases between. The CDR3 extends over 13 amino acids. Germline V gene data show CDR1 as SQVTM and CDR2 as ANQGSEA. As DNA, the CDR3 is TGCAGCGTTGAGGTCCAGGGTGGCACTGAAGCTTTCTTT. Its translation is CSVEVQGGTEAFF. The whole variable domain, remainder taken from reference TRBV29-1 and TRBJ1-1, is SAVISQKPSRDICQRGTSLTIQCQVDSQVTMMFWYRQQPGQSLTLIATANQGSEATYESGFVIDKFPISRPNLTFSTLTVSNMSPEDSSIYLCSVEVQGGTEAFFGQGTRLTVV.

The chain joins TRBV2 to TRBJ1-2; TRBD1 matches at 10 bases. Germline V CDR1 and CDR2: SNHLY, FYNNEI. This CDR3 contains 14 residues. The J segment lost 4 bases and the V segment lost 8 bases, leaving 7 bases of the junction unmatched. The CDR3 sequence: CASSLRTGGYGYTF. The DNA for the CDR3 is TGTGCCAGCTCCCTCAGGACAGGGGGCTATGGCTACACCTTC. Full variable domain (remainder filled in from reference TRBV2 and TRBJ1-2): EPEVTQTPSHQVTQMGQEVILRCVPISNHLYFYWYRQILGQKVEFLVSFYNNEISEKSEIFDDQFSVERPDGSNFTLKIRSTKLEDSAMYFCASSLRTGGYGYTFGSGTRLTVV.

This chain links TRBV3-1 (or the pseudogene TRBV3-2) with TRBJ1-1, with TRBD1 matching 11 bases. J lost 6 bases, V lost 1 base, and 4 bases had no gene match. Germline V gives CDR1 LGHDT, CDR2 YNNKEL (reference sequence). CDR3 size: 15 residues. The CDR3 sequence is CASSQARTGGSEAFF. CDR3 sequence (DNA): TGTGCCAGCAGCCAAGCTAGGACAGGGGGCTCTGAAGCTTTCTTT.

This chain uses TRBV12-3 or TRBV12-4 with TRBJ2-3, with 7 bases fitting TRBD1. The CDR3 is 13 amino acids. V dropped 6 bases and J dropped 3; count of bases not matched to a gene: 3. The CDR3 sequence: CASSLDRTDTQYF. The DNA for the CDR3 is TGTGCCAGCAGCCTGGACAGGACAGATACGCAGTATTTT.

The J gene is TRBJ2-2, the V gene TRBV5-1; 10 bases match TRBD1. The CDR3 length is 17 residues. Trimming at V came to 0 bases and at J to 6 bases, leaving 8 bases not matched to a gene. Looked up from germline, CDR1 is SGHRS and CDR2 is YFSETQ. Here the CDR3 reads CASSLVPYGTGAGELFF. The CDR3 nucleotides are TGCGCCAGCAGCTTGGTACCTTATGGGACAGGGGCCGGGGAGCTGTTTTTT.